This entry lists 30 T cell receptor beta chains sequenced from one sample in a study of blood T cells in healthy people across ages. Through a sample-barcoded 5' primer and a J-beta primer mix, a second PCR was run for roughly 6 to 12 cycles. TCRdb re-called the 5' RACE reads through MiXCR, storing one row per CDR3 protein. This table holds roughly 930,000 distinct CDR3 sequences, roughly 43% found once. The sequencing sample was made of blood. These receptors were obtained from a man in his thirties or forties in good health.

The CDR3 protein is CVNRADTDTQYF. As DNA, the CDR3 is TGTGTGAACAGGGCAGACACAGATACGCAGTATTTT. V gene TRBV27 combines with J gene TRBJ2-3, with D possibly being TRBD1 (6 bases). The CDR3 loop spans 12 amino acids. In germline, CDR1 is MNHEY, CDR2 SMNVEV (reference sequence).

The table lists this clonotype with a few counts. V usage is TRBV2 and J usage is TRBJ2-6; D is unresolved. CDR1 is SNHLY and CDR2 is FYNNEI in the germline V gene. V gave up 1 base and J gave up 0 bases, with 10 bases separating them. The CDR3 runs 17 residues. For the CDR3, the DNA is TGTGCCAGCAGTGAAGGTCCGAGAATCTCTGGGGCCAACGTCCTGACTTTC. Translating it yields CASSEGPRISGANVLTF.

This clonotype has just one count. This rearrangement joins TRBV2 to TRBJ2-7, with a weak D call TRBD1 (7 bases). The ends were cut back, 6 bases at V and 3 bases at J, with 18 bases in the middle. Germline values: CDR1 SNHLY, CDR2 FYNNEI. The CDR3 covers 15 residues. Here the CDR3 DNA reads TGTGCCAGCAGAGCCGGGGGACAGTTAATCTACGAGCAGTACTTC. This translates into CASRAGGQLIYEQYF.

This clonotype has just a few counts. This rearrangement joins TRBV5-1 to TRBJ2-6; D might be TRBD2 (5 bases). The length of the CDR3 is 15 residues. The germline gives CDR1 SGHRS, CDR2 YFSETQ. V dropped 3 bases and J dropped 2 bases, with 9 bases sitting between them. The chain's CDR3 is CASSYEGTGANVLTF. CDR3 DNA: TGCGCCAGCAGCTACGAGGGAACTGGGGCCAACGTCCTGACTTTC. Using reference TRBV5-1 and TRBJ2-6 for the parts outside the CDR3, the full variable domain is KAGVTQTPRYLIKTRGQQVTLSCSPISGHRSVSWYQQTPGQGLQFLFEYFSETQRNKGNFPGRFSGRQFSNSRSEMNVSTLELGDSALYLCASSYEGTGANVLTFGAGSRLTVL.

The table lists this clonotype with a count of one. This rearrangement joins TRBV7-2 to TRBJ2-1, with 11 bases fitting TRBD2. The CDR3 consists of 17 residues. CDR1 is SGHTA, CDR2 FQGNSA, per germline. J gave up 2 bases and V 7 bases, and 10 bases lay outside the gene matches. Written as DNA, the CDR3 is TGTGCCAGCACCCTCGCTAGCGGGAGGTCGGCCTACAATGAGCAGTTCTTC. It codes for CASTLASGRSAYNEQFF.

This clonotype appeared many times. A junction end diverges from the germline sequence, so it may reflect a read error. The chain links TRBV4-3 to TRBJ2-3, with 12 positions matching TRBD2. The CDR3 is made up of 16 amino acids. CDR1 is LGHNA and CDR2 is YSLEER in the germline V gene. The CDR3 nucleotides are TGTGCCAGCAGCCAAGACCTAGCGGGGGGGCCAGATACGCAGTATTTT. This translates into CASSQDLAGGPDTQYF.

The chain joins TRBV3-1 to TRBJ2-3; 10 bases line up with TRBD2. The germline gives CDR1 LGHDT, CDR2 YNNKEL (reference sequence). The CDR3 has 15 amino acids. V lost 6 bases to trimming and J lost 5 bases; unmatched junction nucleotides: 8. The CDR3 nucleotides read TGTGCCAGCAGTGACCTAGCGGGGGTAGGAGATACGCAGTATTTT. Protein: CASSDLAGVGDTQYF.

In nucleotides, the CDR3 is TGTGCCAGCAGTCCCCGAACGGGGATCGACTCCTACGAGCAGTACTTC. This gives the protein CASSPRTGIDSYEQYF. The rearrangement links TRBV3-1 to TRBJ2-7, with D possibly matching TRBD2 (5 bases). The V gene lost 6 bases and the J gene lost 0 bases, with 18 bases spanning the gap. CDR1 and CDR2 (germline): LGHDT, YNNKEL (reference sequence). CDR3 size: 16 residues.

This clonotype was observed a few times. This chain links TRBV10-3 with TRBJ1-5, with D possibly being TRBD1 (5 bases). Trimming took off 4 bases at V and 3 bases at J, with 10 bases between the two ends. There are 14 residues in the CDR3. The germline V gene has CDR1 ENHRY and CDR2 SYGVKD. The chain's CDR3 is CAISAGQPNQPQHF. The CDR3 nucleotides read TGTGCCATCAGTGCAGGGCAGCCCAATCAGCCCCAGCATTTT.

V and J are TRBV5-1 and TRBJ1-2, with D maybe TRBD1 (6 bases). The CDR3 is made up of 13 amino acids. V shed 4 bases and J shed 4 bases, with 11 bases lying between them. In germline, CDR1 is SGHRS, CDR2 YFSETQ. CDR3 in DNA: TGCGCCAGCAGCGACGACAGGTCCTATGGCTACACCTTC. It yields the protein CASSDDRSYGYTF.

This clonotype came up a few times. The rearrangement links TRBV28 to TRBJ1-1, with D unclear. From germline, CDR1 is MDHEN and CDR2 SYDVKM. Trimming stripped 7 bases from V and 6 bases from J, with 12 bases between. This CDR3 is built from 12 residues. CDR3 sequence reads: CASIQPPSEAFF. The CDR3 DNA reads TGTGCCAGCATCCAACCCCCCTCTGAAGCTTTCTTT.

V usage is TRBV29-1 and J usage is TRBJ2-1; the D gene is possibly TRBD1 (6 bases). V was clipped by 7 bases and J by 1 base, with 20 bases between them. This CDR3 spans 16 amino acids. CDR1 SQVTM and CDR2 ANQGSEA come from the germline V gene. The CDR3 loop reads CSGVGAGRGSYNEQFF. CDR3 in DNA: TGCAGCGGGGTGGGGGCAGGGAGAGGATCCTACAATGAGCAGTTCTTC.

The genes are TRBV29-1 and TRBJ1-1, with 8 bases identical to TRBD1. J gave up 0 bases and V 7 bases, and 4 bases lay outside the gene matches. CDR1 and CDR2 (germline): SQVTM, ANQGSEA. The CDR3 sequence is 13 residues long. CDR3 nucleotides: TGCAGCGGGGCAGGGGGCATGAACACTGAAGCTTTCTTT. Its protein is CSGAGGMNTEAFF.

This clonotype turned up a few times. V and J are TRBV4-1 and TRBJ2-2, with 9 bases lining up with TRBD1. The germline gives CDR1 MGHRA, CDR2 YSYEKL. The CDR3 is 14 residues long. V was pared by 7 bases and J by 5 bases, with 5 bases of the junction left unmatched. The DNA of the CDR3 is TGCGCCAGCACCCGGACAGGGGAAACCGGGGAGCTGTTTTTT. Translated, it gives CASTRTGETGELFF.

The chain couples TRBV2 to TRBJ2-1; D call uncertain. Trimming cost V 5 bases and J 6 bases, with 20 bases left between them. From germline, CDR1 is SNHLY and CDR2 FYNNEI. The CDR3 loop spans 16 amino acids. CDR3 sequence (DNA): TGTGCCAGCAGTCCGTCGCCGGCGGTTATGGCCAATGAGCAGTTCTTC. As protein: CASSPSPAVMANEQFF.

V and J are TRBV20-1 and TRBJ1-2, with TRBD1 matching 7 bases. CDR3 length: 13 amino acids. V lost 5 bases, J lost 3 bases, and 6 bases stayed unmatched. Germline V lookup: CDR1 DFQATT, CDR2 SNEGSKA (reference sequence). The chain's CDR3 is CSAPGQVDYGYTF. As DNA, the CDR3 is TGCAGTGCTCCCGGACAGGTGGACTATGGCTACACCTTC.

V gene TRBV5-1 combines with J gene TRBJ2-7; no reliable D call. The ends were cut back, 0 bases at V and 2 bases at J, with 21 bases in the middle. The germline gives CDR1 SGHRS, CDR2 YFSETQ. This CDR3 is built from 18 residues. CDR3 in DNA: TGCGCCAGCAGCTTGGGATCGGTTTTACACAGAAGAACCTACGAGCAGTACTTC. It encodes CASSLGSVLHRRTYEQYF.

The CDR3 bases are TGTGCCAGCAGACCAACAGGGGCGGGCGCTGAAGCTTTCTTT. Translated: CASRPTGAGAEAFF. The J gene is TRBJ1-1, the V gene TRBV7-9, with TRBD1 matching over 7 bases. Germline V gives CDR1 SEHNR, CDR2 FQNEAQ (reference sequence). The CDR3 has 14 amino acids. J lost 6 bases, V lost 6 bases, and 10 bases had no gene match.

The table lists this clonotype with a few counts. The chain joins TRBV5-4 to TRBJ1-2, with a possible D match to TRBD1 (6 bases). The CDR3 runs to 17 residues. Trimming took 4 bases from V and 4 from J, leaving 23 bases between them. Germline CDR1 reads SGHNT; CDR2 reads YYREEE (reference sequence). The CDR3 sequence is CASSLGGGRGASYGYTF. The CDR3 DNA sequence: TGTGCCAGCAGCCTGGGGGGCGGCAGGGGCGCCTCCTATGGCTACACCTTC.

The chain employs TRBV6-5 and TRBJ1-1, with D perhaps TRBD1 (5 bases). There are 12 residues in the CDR3. V was clipped by 5 bases and J by 6 bases, with 10 bases between them. Germline loops: CDR1 MNHEY, CDR2 SVGAGI. The CDR3 bases are TGTGCCAGCAGTCCCGGGACTTCTGAAGCTTTCTTT. The encoded protein is CASSPGTSEAFF.

This clonotype was counted once. The chain combines TRBV7-2 with TRBJ2-1; the match to TRBD2 covers 10 bases. Trimming at V came to 1 base and at J to 7 bases, leaving 10 bases not matched to a gene. The CDR3 loop spans 17 amino acids. In germline, CDR1 is SGHTA, CDR2 FQGNSA. The CDR3: CASSLEISGGARNEQFF. The CDR3 DNA is TGTGCCAGCAGCTTAGAAATAAGCGGGGGGGCTAGAAATGAGCAGTTCTTC.

The chain couples TRBV7-2 to TRBJ1-2, with 11 bases lining up with TRBD1. CDR1 SGHTA and CDR2 FQGNSA come from the germline V gene. V lost 9 bases to trimming and J lost 7 bases; unmatched junction nucleotides: 13. The CDR3 contains 15 residues. The CDR3 DNA reads TGTGCCAGTAGCGCCCCCGGACAGGGGGCCCTTGGCTACACCTTC. It encodes CASSAPGQGALGYTF.

This chain uses TRBV4-1 with TRBJ2-1; D possibly corresponds to TRBD1 (6 bases). V dropped 0 bases and J dropped 6 bases, with 12 bases sitting between them. The germline CDR1 and CDR2 sequences are MGHRA and YSYEKL. This CDR3 has 15 amino acids. The CDR3 region is CASSQEDRTGNEQFF. CDR3 DNA sequence: TGCGCCAGCAGCCAAGAAGACAGGACGGGCAATGAGCAGTTCTTC.

V usage is TRBV5-1 and J usage is TRBJ2-7; D is possibly TRBD1 (6 bases). Germline CDR1 reads SGHRS; CDR2 reads YFSETQ. V shed 3 bases and J shed 3 bases, with 16 bases lying between them. The CDR3 spans 15 residues. CDR3 in amino acids: CASSSQQGLYYEQYF. The CDR3 DNA reads TGCGCCAGCAGCTCCCAACAGGGTCTTTACTACGAGCAGTACTTC.

This clonotype was seen repeatedly, ten times or more. This sequence joins TRBV7-2 and TRBJ1-2, with D perhaps TRBD1 (6 bases). Germline assignment: CDR1 SGHTA and CDR2 FQGNSA. Trimming shortened V by 0 bases and J by 2 bases, and 7 bases separated the two germline ends. This CDR3 has 14 amino acids. The CDR3 sequence is CASSLAQGNYGYTF. CDR3 sequence (DNA): TGTGCCAGCAGCTTAGCCCAGGGGAACTATGGCTACACCTTC.

This clonotype was observed a few times. The chain recombines TRBV27 with TRBJ2-7, with 8 bases aligning to TRBD1. The CDR3 extends over 14 amino acids. V shed 4 bases, J shed 2 bases, and the junction held 4 bases outside the gene matches. The germline V gene has CDR1 MNHEY and CDR2 SMNVEV (reference sequence). CDR3 amino acids: CASSSTGAPYEQYF. The DNA of the CDR3 is TGTGCCAGCAGTTCGACAGGGGCCCCCTACGAGCAGTACTTC.

The gene calls are TRBV10-3 and TRBJ1-4; the D is unclear. Germline CDR1 reads ENHRY; CDR2 reads SYGVKD. The CDR3 has 13 amino acids. Trimming left V 10 bases short and J 5 bases short, with 14 bases between. CDR3 in DNA: TGTGCCACTCAAGCAGGCCGGAATGAAAAACTGTTTTTT. Translating gives CATQAGRNEKLFF.

The sample holds a few counts of this clonotype. V gene TRBV5-1 combines with J gene TRBJ1-1; 9 nucleotides line up with TRBD1. V lost 4 bases, J lost 6 bases, and 10 bases stayed unmatched. CDR1 is SGHRS and CDR2 is YFSETQ in the germline V gene. CDR3 size: 15 residues. The CDR3 protein is CASSTRTGAGAEAFF. DNA of the CDR3: TGCGCCAGCAGCACCCGGACAGGGGCGGGGGCTGAAGCTTTCTTT.

The CDR3 loop reads CASSIGSARYNEQFF. The CDR3 nucleotides are TGTGCCAGTAGTATCGGTAGCGCCAGGTACAATGAGCAGTTCTTC. V is TRBV19 and J is TRBJ2-1; tentative D call: TRBD2 (5 bases). The CDR3 sequence is 15 residues long. Germline V gene sequence: CDR1 LNHDA, CDR2 SQIVND (reference sequence). Trimming cost V 3 bases and J 4 bases, with 13 bases left between them.

Comment on this clonotype: At one of its ends the junction is not consistent with the germline gene, which may arise from a read error. The V call is TRBV7-7, the J call TRBJ2-5; weak D call: TRBD2 (5 bases). This CDR3 has 14 amino acids. Germline CDR1 is SSHAT and CDR2 is FNYEAQ (reference sequence). The CDR3 DNA is TGTGCTAGCAGCCACCGACCCGGGGAAGAGACCCAGTACTTC. Protein: CASSHRPGEETQYF.